A selection of T cell receptor beta chains follows, all from one sample in a study of brain T cells in children with intractable seizures. Assay used: immunoSEQ multiplex PCR; TCRdb lists only in-frame clones, some missing. The sample shows about 340,000 clones, approximately 93% of them seen only once. This sample comprised peripheral blood, obtained 4 to 6 months after surgery. These receptors all come from a boy younger than two with tuberous sclerosis and intractable seizures. CDR3s include the opening cysteine and the closing phenylalanine or tryptophan. The D gene is left open where the match is weak. Where a row states a size, it is once, few, many or the class of an expanded clone; other rows omit it.

d_call,clone_size,v_call,j_call,cdr3_aa,cdr3_nt
TRBD1,-,TRBV5-1,TRBJ2-1,CASSLDRGYEQFF,TGCGCCAGCAGCTTGGACAGGGGGTATGAGCAGTTCTTC
-,once,TRBV4-1,TRBJ2-7,CASSHGRTTGALEEQYF,TGCGCCAGCAGCCACGGGAGGACGACAGGGGCGTTGGAGGAGCAGTACTTC
TRBD1,-,TRBV5-4,TRBJ1-2,CASSLDRGQIPYGYTF,TGTGCCAGCAGCTTGGACAGGGGGCAAATACCTTATGGCTACACCTTC
-,-,TRBV2,TRBJ2-7,CASRAWADLSYEQYF,TGTGCCAGCAGGGCCTGGGCGGATCTCTCCTACGAGCAGTACTTC
-,-,TRBV6-5,TRBJ1-1,CASSYSSDGNTEAFF,TGTGCCAGCAGTTACTCGTCGGACGGGAACACTGAAGCTTTCTTT
TRBD1,-,TRBV24-1,TRBJ2-3,CATSDPGGTGGTDTQYF,TGTGCCACCAGTGATCCAGGAGGGACAGGGGGCACAGATACGCAGTATTTT
TRBD1,-,TRBV7-2,TRBJ2-7,CASSLGAGGEQYF,TGTGCCAGCAGCTTAGGGGCAGGGGGAGAGCAGTACTTC
TRBD2,-,TRBV4-2,TRBJ2-5,CASSQIGLAGFETQYF,TGTGCCAGCAGCCAAATCGGACTAGCGGGGTTTGAGACCCAGTACTTC
-,-,TRBV7-9,TRBJ2-7,CASSPGAGAPGEQYF,TGTGCCAGCAGCCCGGGGGCGGGAGCCCCCGGCGAGCAGTACTTC
TRBD2,-,TRBV11-3,TRBJ2-1,CASSLMSSGGNEQFF,TGTGCCAGCAGCTTGATGTCTAGCGGGGGCAATGAGCAGTTCTTC
TRBD1,-,TRBV5-4,TRBJ2-7,CASSPQAGTGTYEQYF,TGTGCCAGCAGCCCCCAAGCCGGGACAGGGACATACGAGCAGTACTTC
-,once,TRBV7-9,TRBJ2-3,CASSLAVATSTDTQYF,TGTGCCAGCAGCTTAGCGGTAGCAACTAGCACAGATACGCAGTATTTT
-,-,TRBV27,TRBJ2-1,CASSLYGLYNEQFF,TGTGCCAGCAGTTTATACGGACTTTACAATGAGCAGTTCTTC
TRBD1,few,TRBV5-4,TRBJ2-5,CASSSRGQGRWEETQYF,TGTGCCAGCAGCTCTCGAGGACAGGGAAGGTGGGAAGAGACCCAGTACTTC
-,-,TRBV6-6,TRBJ1-1,CASRQGKAEAFF,TGTGCCAGCAGACAGGGAAAGGCTGAAGCTTTCTTT
-,few,TRBV28,TRBJ1-5,CASSFPDWDQPQHF,TGTGCCAGCAGTTTCCCCGACTGGGATCAGCCCCAGCATTTT
-,-,TRBV24-1,TRBJ1-1,CATSDLRDERTTEAFF,TGTGCCACCAGTGATCTGAGGGATGAGAGAACCACTGAAGCTTTCTTT
-,-,TRBV6-2/TRBV6-3,TRBJ1-1,CASSPTWGLEAFF,TGTGCCAGCAGCCCTACCTGGGGCCTTGAAGCTTTCTTT
TRBD2,-,TRBV2,TRBJ2-1,CASDYTLAGYKPSSYNEQFF,TGTGCCAGCGACTATACACTAGCGGGATACAAACCCAGCTCCTACAATGAGCAGTTCTTC
-,-,TRBV7-2,TRBJ1-2,CASSLVRVANYGYTF,TGTGCCAGCAGCTTAGTCAGGGTGGCTAACTATGGCTACACCTTC
TRBD2,-,TRBV7-8,TRBJ2-7,CASSLGTSNEQYF,TGTGCCAGCAGCTTAGGGACTAGCAACGAGCAGTACTTC
-,-,TRBV5-1,TRBJ1-3,CASSFAGNTIYF,TGCGCCAGCAGCTTTGCTGGAAACACCATATATTTT
-,-,TRBV12-1,TRBJ2-7,CASSLTPGGVAYEQYF,TGTGCCAGCAGCTTAACCCCGGGGGGGGTAGCCTACGAGCAGTACTTC
TRBD1,-,TRBV4-1,TRBJ1-4,CASSQEGTVHEKLFF,TGCGCCAGCAGCCAGGAGGGGACAGTGCACGAAAAACTGTTTTTT
TRBD1,-,TRBV11-2,TRBJ2-7,CASSLHTGTGINEQYF,TGTGCCAGCAGCTTACATACCGGGACAGGGATCAACGAGCAGTACTTC
-,-,TRBV19,TRBJ1-1,CASSMDSLNTEAFF,TGTGCCAGTAGTATGGACAGCCTGAACACTGAAGCTTTCTTT
TRBD1,-,TRBV19,TRBJ2-2,CASTLRTGGTGELFF,TGTGCCAGTACCCTCAGGACAGGGGGCACCGGGGAGCTGTTTTTT
TRBD1,-,TRBV6-1,TRBJ1-3,CASSGWGQNSGNTIYF,TGTGCCAGCAGTGGGTGGGGACAGAATTCTGGAAACACCATATATTTT
TRBD2,-,TRBV11-1,TRBJ2-1,CASSLLSGNYNEQFF,TGTGCCAGCAGCTTACTCAGCGGGAACTACAATGAGCAGTTCTTC
-,-,TRBV9,TRBJ2-7,CASSGGASRRDHEQYF,TGTGCCAGCAGCGGAGGGGCCTCTAGACGGGACCACGAGCAGTACTTC
TRBD2,-,TRBV14,TRBJ2-5,CASSQGLLAGGVETQYF,TGTGCCAGCAGCCAAGGCTTGCTAGCGGGGGGCGTGGAGACCCAGTACTTC
-,-,TRBV12-5,TRBJ1-2,CASGYTADYSGGYTF,TGTGCTAGTGGTTATACAGCGGACTACAGTGGAGGCTACACCTTC
-,-,TRBV13,TRBJ2-5,CASSLKPDGFATQYF,TGTGCCAGCAGCTTAAAACCGGATGGTTTCGCGACCCAGTACTTC
TRBD1,-,TRBV28,TRBJ1-5,CASKSGTGAPYSNQPQHF,TGTGCCAGCAAATCCGGGACAGGGGCGCCTTATAGCAATCAGCCCCAGCATTTT
TRBD1,-,TRBV7-4,TRBJ1-5,CASSFARGPHQPQHF,TGTGCCAGCAGCTTCGCCAGGGGGCCGCATCAGCCCCAGCATTTT
TRBD2,-,TRBV7-8,TRBJ2-1,CASSLGTSGSFYNEQFF,TGTGCCAGCAGCTTAGGGACTAGCGGGAGCTTCTACAATGAGCAGTTCTTC
TRBD1,-,TRBV7-9,TRBJ1-2,CASSQLRTGAASNYGYTF,TGTGCCAGCAGTCAGCTTAGGACAGGGGCAGCCTCTAACTATGGCTACACCTTC
-,-,TRBV7-9,TRBJ2-1,CASSQEMLRLNEQFF,TGTGCCAGCAGCCAAGAGATGTTGAGGCTGAATGAGCAGTTCTTC
-,-,TRBV12-3/TRBV12-4,TRBJ2-3,CASTAGDTQYF,TGTGCCAGCACGGCGGGCGATACGCAGTATTTT
-,-,TRBV11-2,TRBJ1-1,CASSLASRFEAFF,TGTGCCAGCAGCTTAGCGTCCCGGTTTGAAGCTTTCTTT
TRBD1,-,TRBV3-1/TRBV3-2,TRBJ1-2,CASSQDTGQVYGYTF,TGTGCCAGCAGCCAAGATACCGGACAGGTCTATGGCTACACCTTC
-,-,TRBV7-8,TRBJ2-7,CASSSEGSREQYF,TGTGCCAGCAGCTCCGAGGGGTCTCGGGAGCAGTACTTC
-,-,TRBV5-1,TRBJ2-7,CASSSPGEYYEQYF,TGCGCCAGCAGCTCACCAGGGGAGTACTACGAGCAGTACTTC
-,-,TRBV4-2,TRBJ2-7,CASSQEAWGGYYDQYF,TGTGCCAGCAGCCAAGAAGCGTGGGGGGGCTATTATGACCAGTACTTC
-,-,TRBV4-1,TRBJ1-6,CASSQVVASPLHF,TGCGCCAGCAGCCAAGTTGTGGCTTCACCCCTCCACTTT
-,-,TRBV9,TRBJ1-2,CASSPRWNDYTF,TGTGCCAGCAGCCCCCGGTGGAATGACTACACCTTC
-,-,TRBV6-7,TRBJ1-6,CASSYSRGAYNSPLHF,TGTGCCAGCAGTTACTCGAGGGGAGCCTATAATTCACCCCTCCACTTT